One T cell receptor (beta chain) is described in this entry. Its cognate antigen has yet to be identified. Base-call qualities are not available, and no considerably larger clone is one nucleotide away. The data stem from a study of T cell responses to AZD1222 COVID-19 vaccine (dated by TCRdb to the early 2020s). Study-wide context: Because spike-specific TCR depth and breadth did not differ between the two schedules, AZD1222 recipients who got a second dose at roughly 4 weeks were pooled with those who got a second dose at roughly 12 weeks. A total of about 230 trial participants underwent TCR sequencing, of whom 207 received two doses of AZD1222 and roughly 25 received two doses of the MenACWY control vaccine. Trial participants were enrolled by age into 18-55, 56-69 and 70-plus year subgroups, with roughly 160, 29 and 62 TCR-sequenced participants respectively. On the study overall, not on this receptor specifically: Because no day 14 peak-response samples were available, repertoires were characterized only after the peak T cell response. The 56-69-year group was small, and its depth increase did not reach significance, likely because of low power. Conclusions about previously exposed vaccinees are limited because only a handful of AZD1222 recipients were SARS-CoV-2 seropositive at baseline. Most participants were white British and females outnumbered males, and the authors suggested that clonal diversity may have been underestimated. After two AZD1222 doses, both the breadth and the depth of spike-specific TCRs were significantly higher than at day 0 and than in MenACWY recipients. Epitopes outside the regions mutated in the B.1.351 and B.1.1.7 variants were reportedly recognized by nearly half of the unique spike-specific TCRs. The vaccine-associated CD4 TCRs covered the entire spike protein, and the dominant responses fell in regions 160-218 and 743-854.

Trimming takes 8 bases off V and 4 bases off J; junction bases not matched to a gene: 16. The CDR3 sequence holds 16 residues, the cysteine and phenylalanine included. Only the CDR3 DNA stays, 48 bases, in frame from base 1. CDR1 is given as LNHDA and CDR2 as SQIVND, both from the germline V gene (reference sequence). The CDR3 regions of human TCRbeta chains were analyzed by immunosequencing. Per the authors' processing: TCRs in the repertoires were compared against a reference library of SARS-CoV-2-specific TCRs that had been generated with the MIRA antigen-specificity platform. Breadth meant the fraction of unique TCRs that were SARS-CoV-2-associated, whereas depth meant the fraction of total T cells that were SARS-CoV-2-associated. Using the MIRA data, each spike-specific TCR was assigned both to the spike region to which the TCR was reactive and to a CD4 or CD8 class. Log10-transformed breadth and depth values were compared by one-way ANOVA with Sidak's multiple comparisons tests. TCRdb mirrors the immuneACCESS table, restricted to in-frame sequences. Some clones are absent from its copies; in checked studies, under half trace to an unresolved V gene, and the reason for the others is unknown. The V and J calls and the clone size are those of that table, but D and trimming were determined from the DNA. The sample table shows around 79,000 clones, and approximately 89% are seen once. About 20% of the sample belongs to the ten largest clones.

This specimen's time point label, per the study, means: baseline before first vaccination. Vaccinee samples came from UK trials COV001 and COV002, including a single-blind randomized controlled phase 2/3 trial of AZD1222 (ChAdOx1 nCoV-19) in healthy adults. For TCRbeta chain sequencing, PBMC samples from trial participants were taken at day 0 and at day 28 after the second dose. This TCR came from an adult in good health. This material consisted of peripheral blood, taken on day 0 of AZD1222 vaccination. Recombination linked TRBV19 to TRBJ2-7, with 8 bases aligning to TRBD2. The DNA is TGTGCCAGTGCCCAGGATTTAAGCGGGAGTCCGTACGAGCAGTACTTC. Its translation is CASAQDLSGSPYEQYF.